The present T cell receptor (beta chain) was sequenced within a study of blood T cell repertoires in COVID-19. Study overall: Samples of COVID-19 (acute and convalescent) were obtained from the United States, Italy and Spain. T cells, B-cell-depleted T cells, or PBMCs supplied cDNA or gDNA.

In Seattle, patients joined the study during active infection and were tracked longitudinally. Trimming left V 2 bases short and J 5 bases short, with 10 bases between. CDR1 SGHTA and CDR2 FQGTGA come from the germline V gene. This CDR3 is 13 amino acids long. This clone was counted a single time. Assay used: immunoSEQ multiplex PCR; TCRdb lists only in-frame clones, some missing. The table has fewer than 300,000 clones, about nine tenths seen once; the top ten hold about 2.5%. The sequencing input was peripheral blood. The chain combines TRBV7-3 with TRBJ2-7, with a possible D match to TRBD1 (5 bases). This TCR derives from a person in their late teens or twenties with COVID-19, enrolled during active disease. The CDR3 DNA reads TGTGCCAGCAGCTTACTCCCAGGGAACGAGCAGTACTTC. Protein product: CASSLLPGNEQYF. Full variable domain (outside the CDR3, taken from reference TRBV7-3 and TRBJ2-7): GAGVSQTPSNKVTEKGKYVELRCDPISGHTALYWYRQSLGQGPEFLIYFQGTGAADDSGLPNDRFFAVRPEGSVSTLKIQRTERGDSAVYLCASSLLPGNEQYFGPGTRLTVT.